This T cell receptor (beta chain) was sequenced in a study of preoperative IRX-2 immunotherapy in early breast cancer. This clone was counted a single time. Trimming removed 4 bases at V and 0 bases at J, with 10 bases between. CDR3 length equals 15 residues. The germline gives CDR1 SGHNT, CDR2 YENEEA. Method: immunoSEQ multiplex PCR; TCRdb's copy keeps in-frame clones and lacks some. The sample consists of approximately 25,000 clones, about three quarters of them appearing once. The treatment here: preoperative locoregional IRX-2 cytokine immunotherapy. Preoperative locoregional IRX-2 cytokine immunotherapy was tested in the phase Ib source study.

The chain uses TRBV11-3 and TRBJ2-1; a weak D match, TRBD2 (6 bases). This sequence was found in a human donor with breast cancer. The specimen comprised lymph node tissue, sampled after IRX-2 immunotherapy. The CDR3 DNA reads as TGTGCCAGCAGCTGGGGGGTCGACTCCTACAATGAGCAGTTCTTC. It specifies CASSWGVDSYNEQFF.